Sequencing of this TCR beta chain was carried out in a study of CD8 T cells in ankylosing spondylitis. This clonotype was detected once. Its target is unknown. The germline gene is not matched at one end of the junction; a read error may be the cause. The CDR3 is 14 residues long. CDR1 and CDR2 from the germline V gene are ENHRY and SYGVKD. Libraries for TCR beta were made by quantitative 5'-RACE with molecular barcodes. TCRdb reprocessed the 5' RACE reads via MiXCR and lists one record per CDR3 protein. The table includes about 140,000 distinct CDR3 sequences, 7.5% to 9.5% detected once. Study-wide findings and caveats: From matched ankylosing spondylitis synovial fluid, disease-linked clones were reportedly recovered at significantly enriched levels.

This receptor was identified in a male donor with ankylosing spondylitis. The specimen sequenced was synovial fluid, either unsorted or a sorted T cell fraction (not recorded which). V and J are TRBV10-3 and TRBJ2-7; perhaps TRBD2 as D (6 bases). CDR3 in amino acids: CATSGRRETYEQYF. The CDR3 DNA reads TGTGCCACCAGTGGGAGGAGGGAGACCTACGAGCAGTACTTC.